This TCR beta chain emerged from a study of blood T cell repertoires in COVID-19. Whole-study context: Spain, Italy and the United States supplied samples that represented acute and convalescent COVID-19.

The CDR3 is 13 residues long. The germline V gene has CDR1 MNHEY and CDR2 SMNVEV (reference sequence). Trimming cost V 2 bases and J 4 bases, with 8 bases left between them. This clone was detected once. Sequencing was performed with immunoSEQ multiplex PCR; in TCRdb, only in-frame clones are kept and a portion is missing. This sample carries about 240,000 clones, more than 75% of them seen once, and the ten largest clones take roughly 12%. The sequence was obtained from a woman in her sixties or seventies with active or convalescent COVID-19. The sequenced material came from peripheral blood. The V call is TRBV27, the J call TRBJ1-2; D gene unclear. This CDR3 reads CASSLVRPYGYTF. CDR3 bases: TGTGCCAGCAGTTTAGTCAGGCCCTATGGCTACACCTTC.